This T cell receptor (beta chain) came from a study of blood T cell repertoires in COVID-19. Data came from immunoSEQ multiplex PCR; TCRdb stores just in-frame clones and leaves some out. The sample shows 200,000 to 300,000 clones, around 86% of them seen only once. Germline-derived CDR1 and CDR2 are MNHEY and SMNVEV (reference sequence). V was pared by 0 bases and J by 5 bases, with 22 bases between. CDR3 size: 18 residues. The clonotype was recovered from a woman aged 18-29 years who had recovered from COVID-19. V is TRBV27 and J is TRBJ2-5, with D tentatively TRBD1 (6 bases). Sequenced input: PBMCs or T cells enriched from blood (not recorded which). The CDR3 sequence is CASSLSFSVRGRGETQYF. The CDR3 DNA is TGTGCCAGCAGTTTATCGTTTAGCGTCAGGGGCCGAGGGGAGACCCAGTACTTC.